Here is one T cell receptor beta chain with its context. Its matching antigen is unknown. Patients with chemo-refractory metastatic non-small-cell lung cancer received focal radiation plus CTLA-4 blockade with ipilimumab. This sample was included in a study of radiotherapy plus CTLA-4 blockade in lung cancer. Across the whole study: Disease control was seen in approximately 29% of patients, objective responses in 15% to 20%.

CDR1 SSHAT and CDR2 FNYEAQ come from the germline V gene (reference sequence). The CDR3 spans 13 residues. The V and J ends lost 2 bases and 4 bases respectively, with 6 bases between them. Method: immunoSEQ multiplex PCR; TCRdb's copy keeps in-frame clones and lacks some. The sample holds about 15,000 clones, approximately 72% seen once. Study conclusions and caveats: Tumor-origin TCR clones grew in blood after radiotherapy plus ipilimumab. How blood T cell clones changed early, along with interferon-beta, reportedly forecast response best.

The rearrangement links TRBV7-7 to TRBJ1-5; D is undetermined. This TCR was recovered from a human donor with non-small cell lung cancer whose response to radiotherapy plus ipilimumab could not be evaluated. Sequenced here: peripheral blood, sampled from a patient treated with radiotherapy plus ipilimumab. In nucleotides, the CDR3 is TGTGCCAGCAGCTTATCCCCAAATCAGCCCCAGCATTTT. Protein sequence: CASSLSPNQPQHF.